The T cell receptor beta chain under discussion was sequenced for a study of beta chain features in type 1 diabetes. Study-wide results and limits: Researchers report that Type 1 diabetes patients had moderately but significantly shorter TCRB CDR3s across all four CD4+ subsets.

About this clone: Its antigen is undetermined.

The isolated RNA, all of it, was reverse transcribed, so expressed TCRB transcripts were what got sequenced. Repertoires were generated with immunoSEQ multiplex PCR, while TCRdb's copy carries only in-frame clones and drops some. The sample includes approximately 360,000 clones, roughly 12% of them seen just once. The CDR3 is made up of 14 amino acids. Germline values: CDR1 MNHEY, CDR2 SVGAGI. V lost 7 bases and J lost 5; bases outside the gene matches: 10. The sequenced sample was naive CD4+ T cells from blood. The source of this sequence is a woman between 18 and 29 years old with type 1 diabetes. The rearrangement links TRBV6-5 to TRBJ1-2; 7 nucleotides align to TRBD1. The CDR3 is CASTRGPGGYGYTF. The CDR3 DNA reads TGTGCCAGCACCCGCGGGCCAGGGGGTTATGGCTACACCTTC.